These 7 T cell receptor beta chains share one sample of origin, sequenced in a study of T cell therapy after organ transplantation. Clones were sequenced by immunoSEQ multiplex PCR, and TCRdb holds only the in-frame ones, with some missing. The sample has 20,000 or so clones, roughly 89% seen once. These receptors have no identified antigens. The time point is: 20-29 weeks after completion of therapy. Sequences were derived from CD8+ T cells from blood, sampled after autologous CMV-specific T cell therapy. Source of these receptors: a human patient who had received a solid organ transplant and had CMV disease. The T cells may come from the graft donor.

In its sample, this clone was seen once. The genes are TRBV15 and TRBJ2-1; possible D gene TRBD2, 6 bases. Germline CDR1 LNHNV, CDR2 YYDKDF (reference sequence). The CDR3 spans 14 residues. V lost 0 bases and J 9 bases, leaving 12 bases between the germline ends. The CDR3 loop reads CATSRDVEAGEQFF. The DNA for the CDR3 is TGTGCCACCAGCAGAGATGTAGAAGCGGGTGAGCAGTTCTTC. Full variable domain (outside the CDR3, taken from reference TRBV15 and TRBJ2-1): DAMVIQNPRYQVTQFGKPVTLSCSQTLNHNVMYWYQQKSSQAPKLLFHYYDKDFNNEADTPDNFQSRRPNTSFCFLDIRSPGLGDTAMYLCATSRDVEAGEQFFGPGTRLTVL.

CDR3 protein: CASKMDSVSEQYF. The CDR3 DNA is TGTGCCAGTAAAATGGACAGTGTGAGCGAGCAGTACTTC. V usage is TRBV19 and J usage is TRBJ2-7, with D possibly matching TRBD1 (6 bases). Trimming pared 7 bases from V and 6 bases from J, leaving 16 bases between. Germline V lookup: CDR1 LNHDA, CDR2 SQIVND (reference sequence). The CDR3 covers 13 residues.

The genes are TRBV5-4 and TRBJ2-7; 7 bases fit TRBD1. From germline, CDR1 is SGHNT and CDR2 YYREEE (reference sequence). This CDR3 has 14 amino acids. Trimming cost V 4 bases and J 3 bases; bases outside gene matches: 7. This chain's CDR3 is CASSKPGQLYEQYF. CDR3 in DNA: TGTGCCAGCAGCAAGCCGGGACAGCTCTACGAGCAGTACTTC.

This chain links TRBV21-1 with TRBJ2-4; the D call TRBD1 from the table was never checked on the DNA. TRBV21-1 is a recognized pseudogene. The CDR3 is 19 residues long. The DNA of the CDR3 is TGTGCCAGCAGCAAATCAGCATTTGACAGGGGGCCCTGCAAAAACATTCAGTACTTC. It codes for CASSKSAFDRGPCKNIQYF.

In this sample, this clone is medium-sized. This rearrangement joins TRBV4-1 to TRBJ1-4; D is unresolved. CDR1 and CDR2 from the germline V gene are MGHRA and YSYEKL. V was pared by 3 bases and J by 8 bases, with 25 bases between. The CDR3 covers 18 residues. The CDR3 DNA reads as TGCGCCAGCAGCCAGCTATCGATTGGCAACGAGGCATCCGAAAAACTGTTTTTT. This sequence encodes CASSQLSIGNEASEKLFF.

The chain joins TRBV4-2 to TRBJ2-6; D uncertain. The CDR3 covers 16 residues. Trimming pared 1 base from V and 4 bases from J, leaving 11 bases between. Germline assignment: CDR1 LGHNA and CDR2 YNFKEQ. The chain's CDR3 is CASSQGSLGGANVLTF. The CDR3 DNA follows: TGTGCCAGCAGCCAAGGGAGTCTGGGGGGGGCCAACGTCCTGACTTTC.

The J gene is TRBJ2-5, the V gene TRBV4-1, with TRBD2 as a possible D gene (6 bases). CDR3 length: 16 residues. V was pared by 4 bases and J by 5 bases, with 20 bases between. Germline V gene lookup returns CDR1 MGHRA and CDR2 YSYEKL. CDR3 residues: CASSLEPGLVSETQYF. The CDR3 DNA reads TGCGCCAGCAGCCTGGAACCGGGACTTGTCTCGGAGACCCAGTACTTC.